The next 14 T cell receptor beta chains were all read from a single sample in a study of blood T cell repertoires in COVID-19. TCRdb's copy holds only in-frame clones and misses some; the assay was immunoSEQ multiplex PCR. This repertoire shows roughly 45,000 clones, about 83% found once; its top ten account for less than 6.5%. Sequenced: peripheral blood. Receptors were obtained from a woman aged 55-70 years with acute or convalescent COVID-19.

This clone was seen a few times. V and J are TRBV4-2 and TRBJ2-7; D is possibly TRBD2 (7 bases). CDR3 length: 14 amino acids. V was clipped by 1 base and J by 3 bases, with 10 bases between them. Germline-derived CDR1 and CDR2 are LGHNA and YNFKEQ. DNA of the CDR3: TGTGCCAGCAGCCAAGGGGAGGGGGACTACGAGCAGTACTTC. As protein: CASSQGEGDYEQYF.

The chain joins TRBV5-4 to TRBJ2-3; D is possibly TRBD2 (5 bases). Deletions cut 3 bases from V and 8 bases from J, with 13 bases between. Germline-derived CDR1 and CDR2 are SGHNT and YYREEE (reference sequence). This CDR3 comprises 13 residues. Here the CDR3 reads CASSSVSGGTQYF. Written as DNA, the CDR3 is TGTGCCAGCAGCTCCGTCAGTGGAGGTACGCAGTATTTT.

The rearrangement links TRBV4-1 to TRBJ2-5, with TRBD2 identical over 11 bases. This CDR3 contains 17 residues. Per the germline V gene, CDR1 is MGHRA and CDR2 is YSYEKL. V lost 1 base to trimming and J lost 4 bases; unmatched junction nucleotides: 8. In DNA, the CDR3 is TGCGCCAGCAGCCAAGGTTCTAGCGGGGGGCCGAGAGAGACCCAGTACTTC. Amino acids: CASSQGSSGGPRETQYF.

This chain uses TRBV6-5 with TRBJ2-1, with 9 bases aligning to TRBD1. Germline CDR1 and CDR2: MNHEY and SVGAGI. This CDR3 comprises 14 residues. V shed 6 bases and J 6 bases; nucleotides not matched to a gene: 6. The CDR3 region has the DNA TGTGCCAGCAGCCCGGGACAGGGTTTCAATGAGCAGTTCTTC. Translated: CASSPGQGFNEQFF.

Only one count was recorded for this clone. V usage is TRBV29-1 and J usage is TRBJ1-5, with 8 bases identical to TRBD1. Trimming removed 8 bases from V and 7 bases from J; junction bases left unmatched: 7. This CDR3 is built from 12 residues. Germline V gene lookup returns CDR1 SQVTM and CDR2 ANQGSEA. The DNA of the CDR3 is TGCAGCTTTTCAGGGGGCGGGCAGCCCCAGCATTTT. Protein: CSFSGGGQPQHF. The complete variable domain, with remaining parts taken from reference TRBV29-1 and TRBJ1-5, reads SAVISQKPSRDICQRGTSLTIQCQVDSQVTMMFWYRQQPGQSLTLIATANQGSEATYESGFVIDKFPISRPNLTFSTLTVSNMSPEDSSIYLCSFSGGGQPQHFGDGTRLSIL.

Of note for this clone: Within the sample, other DNA sequences also encode this same CDR3. The chain couples TRBV20-1 to TRBJ2-1; D gene ambiguous. V lost 6 bases and J 9 bases, leaving 12 bases between the germline ends. CDR1 DFQATT and CDR2 SNEGSKA come from the germline V gene (reference sequence). The CDR3 extends over 11 amino acids. The CDR3 loop is CSATPLVEQFF. In DNA form, the CDR3 reads TGCAGTGCCACACCTCTAGTTGAGCAGTTCTTC.

This chain's CDR3 is CASSESGQGYGYTF. CDR3 nucleotides: TGTGCCAGCAGTGAATCCGGACAGGGCTATGGCTACACCTTC. The chain has TRBV6-1 and TRBJ1-2; TRBD1 matches 8 bases. V was clipped by 2 bases and J by 4 bases; unmatched bases: 3. CDR3 length: 14 amino acids. Germline V lookup: CDR1 MNHNS, CDR2 SASEGT.

This clone was seen once. The chain employs TRBV27 and TRBJ1-6, with 8 bases that match TRBD1. V gave up 5 bases and J gave up 7 bases; unmatched junction bases: 10. Germline CDR1 reads MNHEY; CDR2 reads SMNVEV (reference sequence). The CDR3 is made up of 16 amino acids. CDR3 bases: TGTGCCAGCAGTCTCGGACAGGGCCGGTGGAATTCACCCCTCCACTTT. Translating gives CASSLGQGRWNSPLHF.

The chain carries TRBV12-3 or TRBV12-4 and TRBJ1-5, with D possibly being TRBD1 (6 bases). The CDR3 is 13 amino acids. Trimming cost V 5 bases and J 6 bases, with 11 bases left between them. The CDR3 loop is CASSNQGPQPQHF. The CDR3 region has the DNA TGTGCCAGCAGTAACCAGGGGCCTCAGCCCCAGCATTTT.

This chain links TRBV7-9 with TRBJ2-2; no clear D. Germline V lookup: CDR1 SEHNR, CDR2 FQNEAQ (reference sequence). V gave up 3 bases and J gave up 3 bases, with 11 bases separating them. The CDR3 runs to 15 residues. CDR3 sequence reads: CASSFRNRDTGELFF. The CDR3, as DNA: TGTGCCAGCAGCTTTCGAAACAGAGACACCGGGGAGCTGTTTTTT.

On this clone: One junction end disagrees with the germline gene, perhaps due to a read error. The chain uses TRBV7-7 and TRBJ2-7; TRBD2 matches 10 bases. The CDR3 has 15 amino acids. Germline assignment: CDR1 SSHAT and CDR2 FNYEAQ (reference sequence). CDR3 sequence reads: CASSLLAGGSYEQYF. CDR3 sequence (DNA): TGTGCTAGCAGCTTATTAGCGGGAGGCTCCTACGAGCAGTACTTC.

The chain joins TRBV11-2 to TRBJ1-6, with 8 bases aligning to TRBD1. The CDR3 extends over 18 amino acids. Trimming at V came to 5 bases and at J to 6 bases, leaving 15 bases not matched to a gene. CDR1 and CDR2 from the germline V gene are SGHAT and FQNNGV. The chain's CDR3 is CASSLTGVGGLVNSPLHF. The CDR3 DNA reads as TGTGCCAGCAGCCTGACAGGGGTTGGGGGGTTAGTTAATTCACCCCTCCACTTT.

The CDR3 region is CASSLGGLYEQYF. The DNA of the CDR3 is TGTGCCAGCAGCTTAGGGGGACTGTACGAGCAGTACTTC. The rearrangement joins TRBV7-9 to TRBJ2-7; TRBD2 might be the D (6 bases). CDR1 and CDR2 from the germline V gene are SEHNR and FQNEAQ (reference sequence). V lost 1 base and J lost 4, with 8 bases in between. The CDR3 sequence is 13 residues long.

The chain employs TRBV6-5 and TRBJ1-5, with TRBD1 matching over 10 bases. The ends lost 4 bases at V and 5 bases at J; junction bases unmatched: 5. The CDR3 totals 15 residues. Germline assignment: CDR1 MNHEY and CDR2 SVGAGI. The CDR3 region is CASSWTGGRDQPQHF. The CDR3 DNA is TGTGCCAGCAGTTGGACAGGGGGAAGAGATCAGCCCCAGCATTTT.